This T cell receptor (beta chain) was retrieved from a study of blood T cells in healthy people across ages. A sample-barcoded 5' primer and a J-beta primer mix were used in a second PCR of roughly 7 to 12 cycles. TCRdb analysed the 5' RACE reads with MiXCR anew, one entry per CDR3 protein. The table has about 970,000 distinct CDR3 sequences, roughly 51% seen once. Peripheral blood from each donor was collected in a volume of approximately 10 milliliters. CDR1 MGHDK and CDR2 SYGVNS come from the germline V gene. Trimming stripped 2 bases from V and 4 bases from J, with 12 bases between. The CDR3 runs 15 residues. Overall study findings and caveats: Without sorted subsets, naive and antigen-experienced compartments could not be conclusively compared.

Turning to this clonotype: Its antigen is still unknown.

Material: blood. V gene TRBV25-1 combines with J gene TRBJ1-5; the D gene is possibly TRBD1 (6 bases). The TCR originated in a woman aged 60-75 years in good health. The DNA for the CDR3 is TGTGCCAGCAGTGAAGTGGGGGGCCCTAATCAGCCCCAGCATTTT. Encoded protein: CASSEVGGPNQPQHF. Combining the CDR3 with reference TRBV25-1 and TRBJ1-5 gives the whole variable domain EADIYQTPRYLVIGTGKKITLECSQTMGHDKMYWYQQDPGMELHLIHYSYGVNSTEKGDLSSESTVSRIRTEHFPLTLESARPSHTSQYLCASSEVGGPNQPQHFGDGTRLSIL.